This is a list of T cell receptor beta chains from one sample in a study of cytotoxic CD8 clonotypes in ibrutinib-treated CLL. TCRdb's copy holds only in-frame clones and misses some; the assay was immunoSEQ multiplex PCR. This table holds approximately 25,000 clones, roughly 69% found once. The starting material was PBMCs, obtained at disease progression, from a patient treated with ibrutinib. Receptors were obtained from a human donor with chronic lymphocytic leukemia. The CDR3 runs from the conserved cysteine through the conserved F or W. A D gene is named only where the DNA matches it firmly. Part of the rows lack a size; the others show once, few, many or a class for expanded clones.

J gene,D gene,clone size,V gene,CDR3 length,CDR3 DNA,CDR3 protein
TRBJ2-7,TRBD2,.,TRBV7-2,14,TGTGCCAGCACCCCTCTAGCGGAGGTCTACGAGCAGTACTTC,CASTPLAEVYEQYF
TRBJ2-1,TRBD1,.,TRBV9,15,TGTGCCAGCAGCGTAACAGACAGGGGGCGGGGTGAGCAGTTCTTC,CASSVTDRGRGEQFF
TRBJ2-5,.,few,TRBV19,14,TGTGCCAGTAGTTCGCGGGCCTGGGGCGAGACCCAGTACTTC,CASSSRAWGETQYF
TRBJ1-3,.,.,TRBV2,14,TGTGCCAGCAGCGCCTCAAGCTCTGGAAACACCATATATTTT,CASSASSSGNTIYF
TRBJ1-2,.,.,TRBV6-5,13,TGTGCCAGCAGTCGAGACACTTACTATGGCTACACCTTC,CASSRDTYYGYTF
TRBJ2-6,.,few,TRBV19,16,TGTGCCAGTACCGATGGGGGGATATCTGGGGCCAACGTCCTGACTTTC,CASTDGGISGANVLTF
TRBJ1-1,.,.,TRBV27,13,TGTGCCAGCCTTAGGGACATCCGTGGGGTAGCTTTCTTT,CASLRDIRGVAFF
TRBJ1-3,TRBD1,.,TRBV6-5,16,TGTGCCAGCAGTTTACAGGGGGCTAAATCTGGAAACACCATATATTTT,CASSLQGAKSGNTIYF
TRBJ2-1,.,.,TRBV7-9,12,TGTGCCAGCAGCTCGTCCAACAATGAGCAGTTCTTC,CASSSSNNEQFF
TRBJ1-5,.,.,TRBV5-5,16,TGTGCCAGCAGCTTGGCCGCTGGCCCTCTCGGACAGCCCCAGCATTTT,CASSLAAGPLGQPQHF